This is a list of T cell receptor beta chains from one sample in a study of cytomegalovirus exposure and HLA in healthy donors. Data came from immunoSEQ multiplex PCR; TCRdb stores just in-frame clones and leaves some out. The table includes 100,000 to 150,000 clones, 85% to 90% detected once. What was sequenced was PBMCs. The receptors were sampled from a woman between 18 and 29 years old in good health and CMV-seronegative. The CDR3 runs from the conserved cysteine through the conserved F or W. D genes are given only for firm matches. For some rows the clone size is stated as once, few or many, or as a class when expanded; others skip it.

J,size,D,V,CDR3,DNA
TRBJ1-4,-,TRBD1,TRBV30,CAWSPGQGIEKLFF,TGTGCCTGGAGTCCGGGACAGGGGATCGAAAAACTGTTTTTT
TRBJ1-4,-,-,TRBV30,CAATGRANEKLFF,TGTGCCGCTACAGGGAGGGCTAATGAAAAACTGTTTTTT
TRBJ2-3,-,TRBD2,TRBV30,CAWRSLAGVGTDTQYF,TGTGCCTGGAGATCGTTAGCGGGAGTGGGGACAGATACGCAGTATTTT
TRBJ1-1,-,-,TRBV19,CASSRMETGNTEAFF,TGTGCCAGTAGTAGGATGGAGACAGGGAACACTGAAGCTTTCTTT
TRBJ2-2,-,TRBD2,TRBV6-5,CASSLGLAVRELFF,TGTGCCAGCAGCTTGGGACTAGCCGTCCGGGAGCTGTTTTTT
TRBJ1-1,-,TRBD1,TRBV25-1,CASSSGTGVASREAFF,TGTGCCAGCAGTTCCGGGACAGGGGTTGCGTCTAGGGAAGCTTTCTTT
TRBJ2-3,-,-,TRBV19,CASTDGRDTQYF,TGTGCCAGTACTGACGGGAGAGATACGCAGTATTTT
TRBJ1-2,-,-,TRBV27,CASSPTPPQLGGSYGYTF,TGTGCCAGCAGTCCAACCCCCCCTCAACTGGGGGGTAGCTATGGCTACACCTTC
TRBJ2-7,-,-,TRBV5-6,CASSLGRLPSSYEQYF,TGTGCCAGCAGCTTGGGTCGATTACCGAGCTCCTACGAGCAGTACTTC
TRBJ1-1,-,TRBD1,TRBV13,CASSLGQGAMNTEAFF,TGTGCCAGCAGCTTAGGACAGGGGGCCATGAACACTGAAGCTTTCTTT
TRBJ2-7,-,TRBD2,TRBV7-2,CASSLAYGTSAYEQYF,TGTGCCAGCAGCTTAGCTTACGGGACTAGCGCCTACGAGCAGTACTTC
TRBJ2-2,-,-,TRBV29-1,CSVFSTGELFF,TGCAGCGTTTTTAGTACCGGGGAGCTGTTTTTT
TRBJ1-4,-,-,TRBV10-3,CAISESGYAGEKLFF,TGTGCCATCAGTGAGTCGGGCTATGCGGGGGAAAAACTGTTTTTT
TRBJ2-1,-,-,TRBV27,CASRPRTGENEQFF,TGTGCCAGCAGACCACGGACGGGGGAAAATGAGCAGTTCTTC
TRBJ2-5,-,TRBD2,TRBV7-9,CASSFTSGGEETQYF,TGTGCCAGCAGCTTCACTAGCGGGGGGGAAGAGACCCAGTACTTC
TRBJ2-5,-,TRBD2,TRBV27,CASSLIAQLAGGWETQYF,TGTGCCAGCAGTTTAATCGCCCAGCTAGCGGGAGGTTGGGAGACCCAGTACTTC
TRBJ2-7,-,TRBD1,TRBV9,CASNRTGPYEQYF,TGTGCCAGCAATAGGACAGGGCCCTACGAGCAGTACTTC
TRBJ1-1,-,-,TRBV2,CASNPKGAEAFF,TGTGCCAGCAACCCCAAAGGGGCTGAAGCTTTCTTT
TRBJ1-2,-,-,TRBV27,CASSPTAPGFSSFNYGYTF,TGTGCCAGCAGTCCGACCGCTCCGGGTTTCTCTTCCTTTAACTATGGCTACACCTTC
TRBJ2-3,-,-,TRBV10-3,CAISERADTQYF,TGTGCCATCAGTGAACGGGCAGATACGCAGTATTTT
TRBJ2-3,-,-,TRBV27,CATRFRFGIRFLSTDTQYF,TGTGCCACCCGGTTTCGGTTTGGTATCCGGTTTCTTTCCACAGATACGCAGTATTTT
TRBJ2-3,-,TRBD2,TRBV5-1,CASSPGASGGDTQYF,TGCGCCAGCAGCCCGGGGGCTAGCGGGGGGGATACGCAGTATTTT
TRBJ1-5,-,-,TRBV9,CASSVGLNQPQHF,TGTGCCAGCAGCGTGGGGCTCAATCAGCCCCAGCATTTT
TRBJ2-3,-,TRBD2,TRBV30,CAWSSLLAGGPTDTQYF,TGTGCCTGGAGTTCTCTTTTAGCGGGGGGGCCGACAGATACGCAGTATTTT
TRBJ1-1,-,-,TRBV28,CASTVNTEAFF,TGTGCCAGCACCGTAAACACTGAAGCTTTCTTT
TRBJ2-3,-,TRBD2,TRBV9,CASSMKLAGGLRDTQYF,TGTGCCAGCAGCATGAAGCTAGCGGGAGGGCTACGAGATACGCAGTATTTT
TRBJ2-5,-,TRBD2,TRBV6-1,CASGTSGGAETQYF,TGTGCCAGCGGGACTAGCGGGGGGGCAGAGACCCAGTACTTC
TRBJ2-1,-,TRBD2,TRBV2,CASSVQRGSYNEQFF,TGTGCCAGCAGTGTACAGCGGGGGAGTTACAATGAGCAGTTCTTC
TRBJ1-1,-,-,TRBV7-9,CASSLVADTEAFF,TGTGCCAGCAGCTTAGTAGCGGACACTGAAGCTTTCTTT
TRBJ1-1,-,TRBD1,TRBV6-1,CASSGYPTRGPGPEAFF,TGTGCCAGCAGTGGGTATCCCACTAGGGGGCCGGGCCCTGAAGCTTTCTTT
TRBJ2-2,once,-,TRBV9,CASSYDKTGELFF,TGTGCCAGCAGCTATGACAAGACCGGGGAGCTGTTTTTT
TRBJ1-2,-,-,TRBV30,CAWSPRVSGYTF,TGTGCCTGGAGCCCCCGGGTCTCTGGCTACACCTTC
TRBJ1-5,-,TRBD1,TRBV15,CATSSADRENNQPQHF,TGTGCCACCAGCAGCGCTGACAGGGAAAATAATCAGCCCCAGCATTTT
TRBJ2-5,-,TRBD2,TRBV7-9,CASSLSILAGGPVQETQYF,TGTGCCAGCAGCTTAAGTATACTAGCGGGAGGGCCGGTACAAGAGACCCAGTACTTC
TRBJ1-2,once,-,TRBV6-6,CASGMGFWASYGYTF,TGTGCCAGCGGCATGGGTTTTTGGGCGAGTTATGGCTACACCTTC
TRBJ2-1,-,-,TRBV18,CASSRTESSYNEQFF,TGTGCCAGCTCACGAACTGAGAGCTCCTACAATGAGCAGTTCTTC
TRBJ1-4,-,-,TRBV19,CASGRGGQTNEKLFF,TGTGCCAGTGGGCGAGGCGGACAGACTAATGAAAAACTGTTTTTT
TRBJ2-2,-,TRBD2,TRBV11-3,CASSLDGLAGTPGELFF,TGTGCCAGCAGCTTAGATGGACTAGCGGGAACCCCCGGGGAGCTGTTTTTT
TRBJ2-2,-,-,TRBV29-1,CSVDQINTGELFF,TGCAGCGTTGACCAGATAAACACCGGGGAGCTGTTTTTT
TRBJ2-3,-,TRBD2,TRBV7-9,CASSAGTIGTDTQYF,TGTGCCAGCAGCGCCGGGACTATAGGCACAGATACGCAGTATTTT
TRBJ2-1,once,-,TRBV29-1,CSVSTARSDEQFF,TGCAGCGTGTCTACCGCGCGTAGCGATGAGCAGTTCTTC
TRBJ2-3,-,-,TRBV6-5,CASRTRGAHTDTQYF,TGTGCCAGCAGGACTCGGGGGGCGCACACAGATACGCAGTATTTT